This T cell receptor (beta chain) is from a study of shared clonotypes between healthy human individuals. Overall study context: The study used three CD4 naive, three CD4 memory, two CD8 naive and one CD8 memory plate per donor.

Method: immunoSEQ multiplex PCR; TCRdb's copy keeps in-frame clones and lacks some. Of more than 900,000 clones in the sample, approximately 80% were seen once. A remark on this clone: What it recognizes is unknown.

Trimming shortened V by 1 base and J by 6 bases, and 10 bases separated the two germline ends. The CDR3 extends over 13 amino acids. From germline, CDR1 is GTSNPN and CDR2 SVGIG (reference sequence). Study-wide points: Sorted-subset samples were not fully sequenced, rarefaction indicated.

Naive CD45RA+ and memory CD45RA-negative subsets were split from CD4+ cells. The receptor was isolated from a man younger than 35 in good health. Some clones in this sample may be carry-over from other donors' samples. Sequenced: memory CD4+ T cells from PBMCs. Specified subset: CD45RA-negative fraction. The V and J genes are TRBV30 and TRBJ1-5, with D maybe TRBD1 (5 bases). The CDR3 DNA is TGTGCCTGGAGTGCCGGGGGGGTTCAGCCCCAGCATTTT. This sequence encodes CAWSAGGVQPQHF.